This T cell receptor beta chain was documented in a study of beta chain features in type 1 diabetes. Sorting of CD4+ naive, central memory, regulatory and stem cell-like memory cells was performed via CD45RO/CCR7/CD25/CD127/CD95/CD27. Trimming stripped 1 base from V and 8 bases from J, with 15 bases between. Germline loops: CDR1 MNHEY, CDR2 SMNVEV (reference sequence). The CDR3 is made up of 15 amino acids. cDNA synthesis used the whole RNA isolate, giving expressed TCRB sequences. Repertoires were generated with immunoSEQ multiplex PCR, while TCRdb's copy carries only in-frame clones and drops some. The sample carries approximately 150,000 clones, less than 11% recorded once.

Sequenced: naive CD4+ T cells from blood. The chain uses TRBV27 and TRBJ2-1, with no clear D. The TCR comes from a man younger than 35 in good health. The CDR3 reads CASSLLAVAVHEQFF. DNA for the CDR3: TGTGCCAGCAGTTTATTGGCCGTCGCGGTGCATGAGCAGTTCTTC.